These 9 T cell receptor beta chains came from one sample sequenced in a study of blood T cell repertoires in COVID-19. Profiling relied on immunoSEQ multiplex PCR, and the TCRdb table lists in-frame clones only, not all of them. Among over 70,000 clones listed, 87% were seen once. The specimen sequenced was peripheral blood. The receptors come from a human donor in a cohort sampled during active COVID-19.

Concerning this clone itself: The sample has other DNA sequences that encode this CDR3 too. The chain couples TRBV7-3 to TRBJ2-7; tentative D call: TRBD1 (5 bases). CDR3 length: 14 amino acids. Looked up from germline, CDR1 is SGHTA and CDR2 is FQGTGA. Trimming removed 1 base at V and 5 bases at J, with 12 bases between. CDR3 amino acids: CASSLSQGGDEQYF. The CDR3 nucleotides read TGTGCCAGCAGCTTAAGCCAGGGCGGCGACGAGCAGTACTTC.

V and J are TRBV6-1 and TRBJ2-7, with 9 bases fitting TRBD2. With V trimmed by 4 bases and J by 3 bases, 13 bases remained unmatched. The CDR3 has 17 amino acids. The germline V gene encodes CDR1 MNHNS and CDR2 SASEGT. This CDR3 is CASSVERDSGRIYEQYF. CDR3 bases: TGTGCCAGCAGTGTTGAAAGGGATAGCGGGAGAATCTACGAGCAGTACTTC.

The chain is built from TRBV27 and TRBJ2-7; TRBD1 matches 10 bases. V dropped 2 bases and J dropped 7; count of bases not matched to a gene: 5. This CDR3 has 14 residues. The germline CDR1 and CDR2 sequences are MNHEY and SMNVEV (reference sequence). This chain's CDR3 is CASSLDRGRGEQYF. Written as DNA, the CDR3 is TGTGCCAGCAGTTTAGACAGGGGGCGCGGTGAGCAGTACTTC.

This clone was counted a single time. Here the CDR3 reads CASSQVRAGELFF. CDR3 coding DNA: TGTGCCAGCAGCCAAGTTCGGGCCGGGGAGCTGTTTTTT. The chain uses TRBV3-1 (or the pseudogene TRBV3-2) and TRBJ2-2; D gene unclear. The germline CDR1 and CDR2 sequences are LGHDT and YNNKEL (reference sequence). V was trimmed by 1 base and J by 6 bases, leaving 6 bases between them. CDR3 length: 13 amino acids.

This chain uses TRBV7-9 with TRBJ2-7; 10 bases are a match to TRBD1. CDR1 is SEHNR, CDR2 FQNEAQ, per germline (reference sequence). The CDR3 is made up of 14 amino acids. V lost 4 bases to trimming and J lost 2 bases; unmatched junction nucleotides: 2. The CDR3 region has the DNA TGTGCCAGCAGCTCGGGGACAGGGGCCTACGAGCAGTACTTC. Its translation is CASSSGTGAYEQYF.

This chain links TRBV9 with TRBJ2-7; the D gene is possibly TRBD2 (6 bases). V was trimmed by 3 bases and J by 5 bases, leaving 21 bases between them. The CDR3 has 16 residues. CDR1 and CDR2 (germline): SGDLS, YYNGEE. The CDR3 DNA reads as TGTGCCAGCAGCGGCTCCCAGGGAGGTAGTCGGGACGAGCAGTACTTC. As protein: CASSGSQGGSRDEQYF.

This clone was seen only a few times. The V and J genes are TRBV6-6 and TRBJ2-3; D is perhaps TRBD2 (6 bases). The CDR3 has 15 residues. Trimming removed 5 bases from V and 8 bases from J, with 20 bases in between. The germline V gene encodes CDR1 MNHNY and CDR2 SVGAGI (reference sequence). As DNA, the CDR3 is TGTGCCAGCAGTCCATCCCGGGAGCGAAGATTTACGCAGTATTTT. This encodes CASSPSRERRFTQYF.

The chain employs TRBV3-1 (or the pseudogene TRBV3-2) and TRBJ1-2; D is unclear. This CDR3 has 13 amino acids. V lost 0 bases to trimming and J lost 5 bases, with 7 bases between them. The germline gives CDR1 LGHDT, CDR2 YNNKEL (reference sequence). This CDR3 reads CASSQDYSYGYTF. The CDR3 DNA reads TGTGCCAGCAGCCAAGACTACAGTTATGGCTACACCTTC.

CDR3 DNA: TGTGCCAGCTCATTCGGGACAGGGGGCCCATATGGCTACACCTTC. This encodes CASSFGTGGPYGYTF. The chain couples TRBV18 to TRBJ1-2, with TRBD1 matching 12 bases. J was trimmed by 5 bases and V by 5 bases; bases with no gene match: 6. CDR1 is KGHSH and CDR2 is LQKENI in the germline V gene. The CDR3 contains 15 residues.